These 5 T cell receptor beta chains were sequenced from one sample in a study of T-cell memory formation after mild COVID-19. TCRdb reprocessed the 5' RACE reads with MiXCR, giving one entry per CDR3 protein. The data hold about 29,000 distinct CDR3 sequences, with 10% to 15% observed a single time. Sample: PBMCs or a T cell subset sorted from them (not recorded which). Source of these receptors: an adult woman who had mild COVID-19 (a few samples of this study predate the infection). Cell type and time point are not known.

Ten or more counts support this clonotype. The gene calls are TRBV20-1 and TRBJ2-7, with D perhaps TRBD1 or TRBD2 (5 bases each). The CDR3 is 11 amino acids. Per germline, CDR1 DFQATT and CDR2 SNEGSKA (reference sequence). The CDR3 is CSPGTPYEQYF. The CDR3 DNA reads as TGCAGCCCCGGGACCCCCTACGAGCAGTACTTC.

In its sample, this clonotype was seen many times. The V call is TRBV19, the J call TRBJ2-1; tentatively, D is TRBD2 (6 bases). The ends were cut back, 0 bases at V and 2 bases at J, with 14 bases in the middle. The CDR3 runs to 17 residues. CDR1 and CDR2 (germline): LNHDA, SQIVND (reference sequence). The CDR3 bases are TGTGCCAGTAGTATAGATTTCGGGGGACTTACCTACAATGAGCAGTTCTTC. It codes for CASSIDFGGLTYNEQFF.

This clonotype showed up many times. The chain joins TRBV24-1 to TRBJ1-2; D ambiguous. Germline assignment: CDR1 KGHDR and CDR2 SFDVKD. Trimming took off 4 bases at V and 4 bases at J, with 9 bases between the two ends. This CDR3 is 13 amino acids long. The CDR3 here is CATSEGDLYGYTF. The CDR3 bases are TGTGCCACCAGTGAGGGAGACCTCTATGGCTACACCTTC.

The sample holds many counts of this clonotype. As DNA, the CDR3 is TGCAGTGCTAGAGATTATAGGGACGGTTCCCCGTACCAAGAGACCCAGTACTTC. It encodes CSARDYRDGSPYQETQYF. The chain employs TRBV20-1 and TRBJ2-5; D might be TRBD1 or TRBD2, each matching 5 bases. CDR3 length: 18 amino acids. The V and J ends lost 0 bases and 0 bases respectively, with 20 bases between them. CDR1 DFQATT and CDR2 SNEGSKA come from the germline V gene (reference sequence).

In this sample, this clonotype turned up many times. J is TRBJ2-1 and V is TRBV20-1; TRBD2 aligns across 8 bases. V trimming: 0 bases; J trimming: 7 bases; junction bases outside the gene matches: 8. The CDR3 runs to 15 residues. CDR1 and CDR2 (germline): DFQATT, SNEGSKA (reference sequence). DNA of the CDR3: TGCAGTGCTAGAGATGTCGGGAGGGCCATAAATGAGCAGTTCTTC. The encoded protein is CSARDVGRAINEQFF.